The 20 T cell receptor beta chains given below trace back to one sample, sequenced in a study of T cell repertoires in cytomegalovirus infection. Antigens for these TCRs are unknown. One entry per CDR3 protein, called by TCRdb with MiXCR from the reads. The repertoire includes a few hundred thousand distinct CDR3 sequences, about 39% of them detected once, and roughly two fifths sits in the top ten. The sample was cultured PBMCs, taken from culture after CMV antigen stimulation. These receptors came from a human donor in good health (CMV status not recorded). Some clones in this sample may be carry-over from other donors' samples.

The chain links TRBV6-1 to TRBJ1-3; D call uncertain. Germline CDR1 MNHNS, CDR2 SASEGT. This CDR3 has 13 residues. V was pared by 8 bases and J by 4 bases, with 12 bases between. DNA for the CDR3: TGTGCCAGCGTGACTTCTTGGGGAAACACCATATATTTT. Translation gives CASVTSWGNTIYF.

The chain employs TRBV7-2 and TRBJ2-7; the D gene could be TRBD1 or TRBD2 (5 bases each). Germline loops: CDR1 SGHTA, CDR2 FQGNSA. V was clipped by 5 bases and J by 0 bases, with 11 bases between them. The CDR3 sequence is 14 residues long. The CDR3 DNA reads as TGTGCCAGCAGCCCGGGACCGCACTCCTACGAGCAGTACTTC. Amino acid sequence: CASSPGPHSYEQYF.

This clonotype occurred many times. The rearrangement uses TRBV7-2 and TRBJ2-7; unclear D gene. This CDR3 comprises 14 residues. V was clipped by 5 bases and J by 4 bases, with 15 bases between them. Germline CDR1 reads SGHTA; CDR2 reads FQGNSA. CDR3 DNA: TGTGCCAGCAGCCCGACGTGGACGGTTTACGAGCAGTACTTC. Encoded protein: CASSPTWTVYEQYF.

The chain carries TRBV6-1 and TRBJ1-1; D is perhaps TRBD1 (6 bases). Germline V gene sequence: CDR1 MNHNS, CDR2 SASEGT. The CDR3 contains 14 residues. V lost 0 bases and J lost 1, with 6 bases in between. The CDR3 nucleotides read TGTGCCAGCAGTGAAGCCAGGGGGAACACTGAAGCTTTCTTT. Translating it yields CASSEARGNTEAFF.

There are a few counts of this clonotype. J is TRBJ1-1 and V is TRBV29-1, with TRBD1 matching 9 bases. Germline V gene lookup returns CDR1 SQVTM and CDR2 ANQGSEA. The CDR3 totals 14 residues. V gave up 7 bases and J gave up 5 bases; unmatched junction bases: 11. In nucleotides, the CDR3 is TGCAGCGCCTCACAGGGGGCAACGGGGACTGAAGCTTTCTTT. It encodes CSASQGATGTEAFF.

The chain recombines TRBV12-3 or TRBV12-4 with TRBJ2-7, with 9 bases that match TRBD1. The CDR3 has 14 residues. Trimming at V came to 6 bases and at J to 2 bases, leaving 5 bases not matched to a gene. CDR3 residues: CASRPDRGAYEQYF. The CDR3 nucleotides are TGTGCCAGCAGACCCGACAGGGGGGCCTACGAGCAGTACTTC.

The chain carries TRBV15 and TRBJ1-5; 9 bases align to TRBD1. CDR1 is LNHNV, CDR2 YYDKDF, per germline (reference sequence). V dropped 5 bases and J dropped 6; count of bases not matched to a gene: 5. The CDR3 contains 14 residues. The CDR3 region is CATSPGQGRQPQHF. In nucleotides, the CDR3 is TGTGCCACCAGCCCGGGACAGGGCCGTCAGCCCCAGCATTTT. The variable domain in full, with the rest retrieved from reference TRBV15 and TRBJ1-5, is DAMVIQNPRYQVTQFGKPVTLSCSQTLNHNVMYWYQQKSSQAPKLLFHYYDKDFNNEADTPDNFQSRRPNTSFCFLDIRSPGLGDTAMYLCATSPGQGRQPQHFGDGTRLSIL.

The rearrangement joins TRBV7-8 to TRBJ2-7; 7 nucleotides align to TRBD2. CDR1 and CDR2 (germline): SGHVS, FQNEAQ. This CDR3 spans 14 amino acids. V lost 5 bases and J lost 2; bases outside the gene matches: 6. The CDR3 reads CASSRGLPPYEQYF. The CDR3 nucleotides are TGTGCCAGCAGCCGGGGACTACCCCCCTACGAGCAGTACTTC.

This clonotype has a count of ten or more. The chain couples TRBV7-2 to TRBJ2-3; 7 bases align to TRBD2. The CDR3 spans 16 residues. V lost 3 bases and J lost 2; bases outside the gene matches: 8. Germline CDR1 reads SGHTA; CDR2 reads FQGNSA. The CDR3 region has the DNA TGTGCCAGCAGCTTGAGCGGGGTCTCACCCACAGATACGCAGTATTTT. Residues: CASSLSGVSPTDTQYF.

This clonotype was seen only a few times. CDR3 DNA: TGTGCCAGCAGTAATGCACCGACAGGGTCACCCCTCCACTTT. Translation gives CASSNAPTGSPLHF. This chain connects TRBV12-3 or TRBV12-4 to TRBJ1-6, with 7 bases identical to TRBD1. The CDR3 has 14 residues. The V and J ends lost 5 bases and 10 bases, in that order; junction bases with no gene match: 8.

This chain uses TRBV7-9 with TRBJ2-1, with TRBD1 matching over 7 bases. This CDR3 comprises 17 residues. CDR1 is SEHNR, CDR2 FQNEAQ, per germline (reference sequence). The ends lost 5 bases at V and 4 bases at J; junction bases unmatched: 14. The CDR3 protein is CASSPGGGDREYNEQFF. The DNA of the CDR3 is TGTGCCAGCAGCCCAGGGGGTGGGGACAGAGAATACAATGAGCAGTTCTTC.

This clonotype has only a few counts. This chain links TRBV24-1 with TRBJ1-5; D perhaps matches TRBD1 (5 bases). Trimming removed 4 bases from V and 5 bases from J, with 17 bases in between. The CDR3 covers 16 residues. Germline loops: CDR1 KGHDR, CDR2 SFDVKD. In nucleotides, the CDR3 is TGTGCCACCAGTGAGACGAAGGGACCGGGTGATCAGCCCCAGCATTTT. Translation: CATSETKGPGDQPQHF.

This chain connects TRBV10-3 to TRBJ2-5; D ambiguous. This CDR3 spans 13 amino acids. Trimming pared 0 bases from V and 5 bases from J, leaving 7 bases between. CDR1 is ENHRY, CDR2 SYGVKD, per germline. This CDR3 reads CAISESFRETQYF. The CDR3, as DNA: TGTGCCATCAGTGAGTCGTTCCGGGAGACCCAGTACTTC.

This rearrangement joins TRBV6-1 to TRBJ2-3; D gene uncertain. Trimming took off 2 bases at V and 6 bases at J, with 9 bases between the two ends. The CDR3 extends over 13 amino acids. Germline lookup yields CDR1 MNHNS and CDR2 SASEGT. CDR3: CASSEIGWDTQYF. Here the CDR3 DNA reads TGTGCCAGCAGTGAAATCGGATGGGATACGCAGTATTTT.

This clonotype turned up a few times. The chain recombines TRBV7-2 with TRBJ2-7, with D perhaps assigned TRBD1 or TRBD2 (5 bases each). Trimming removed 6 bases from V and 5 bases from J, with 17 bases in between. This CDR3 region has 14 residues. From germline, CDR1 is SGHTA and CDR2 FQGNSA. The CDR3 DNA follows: TGTGCCAGCAGAGACCCGGGACGTCTCCACGAGCAGTACTTC. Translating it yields CASRDPGRLHEQYF.

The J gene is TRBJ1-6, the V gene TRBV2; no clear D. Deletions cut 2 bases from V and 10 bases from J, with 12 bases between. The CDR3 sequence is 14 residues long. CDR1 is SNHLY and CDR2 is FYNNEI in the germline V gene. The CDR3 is CASSESRTGSPLHF. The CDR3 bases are TGTGCCAGCAGTGAAAGCAGGACGGGATCACCCCTCCACTTT.

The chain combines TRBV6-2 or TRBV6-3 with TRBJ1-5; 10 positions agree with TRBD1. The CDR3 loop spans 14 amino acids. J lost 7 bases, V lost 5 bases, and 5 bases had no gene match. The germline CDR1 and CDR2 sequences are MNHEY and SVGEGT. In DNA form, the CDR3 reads TGTGCCAGCAGTAAATGGGACAGGGGACAGCCCCAGCATTTT. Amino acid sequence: CASSKWDRGQPQHF.

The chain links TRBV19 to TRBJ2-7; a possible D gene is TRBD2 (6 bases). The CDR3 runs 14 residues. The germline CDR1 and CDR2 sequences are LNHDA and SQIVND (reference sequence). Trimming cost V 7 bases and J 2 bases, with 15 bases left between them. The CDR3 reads CASMGGLPPYEQYF. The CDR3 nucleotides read TGTGCCAGTATGGGGGGACTCCCACCCTACGAGCAGTACTTC.

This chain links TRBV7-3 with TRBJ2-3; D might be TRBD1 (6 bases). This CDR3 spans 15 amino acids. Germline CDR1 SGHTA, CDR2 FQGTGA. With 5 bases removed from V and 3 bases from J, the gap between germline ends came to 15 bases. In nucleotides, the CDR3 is TGTGCCAGCAGCCGTCAGGGGATAATGACAGATACGCAGTATTTT. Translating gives CASSRQGIMTDTQYF.

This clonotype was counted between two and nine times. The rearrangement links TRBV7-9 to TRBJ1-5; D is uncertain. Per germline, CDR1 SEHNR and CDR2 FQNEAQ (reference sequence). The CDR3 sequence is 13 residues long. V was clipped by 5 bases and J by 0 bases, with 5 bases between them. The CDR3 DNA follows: TGTGCCAGCAGCCATGATAGCAATCAGCCCCAGCATTTT. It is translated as CASSHDSNQPQHF.